The clone carrying this T cell receptor (beta chain) showed up many times. The antigen remains unidentified. The entry originates in a study of spatial heterogeneity in lung cancer. Study in general: There were consistently more beta-chain sequences detected than alpha-chain sequences. Overall study findings and caveats: Beta chains had about 13% coverage of tumor T cells, and alpha chains had 7% to 8%. Expanded alpha and beta TCR counts within tumors tracked tumor mutation counts.

A unique molecular identifier was attached to every TCR cDNA molecule. In TCRdb, the 5' RACE reads were re-called with MiXCR into one record per CDR3 protein. The sample has 20,000 to 25,000 distinct CDR3 sequences; approximately 16% are singletons. Germline V gene data show CDR1 as SGHRS and CDR2 as YFSETQ. The CDR3 has 16 amino acids. Trimming left V 1 base short and J 1 base short, with 12 bases between. Stated time point: sample taken at primary tumor resection. The input material, whole RNA from tumor, nontumor lung or frozen PBMC, was sequenced unsorted. Sequencing used lung tumor tissue, obtained at surgery. V gene TRBV5-1 combines with J gene TRBJ2-4; tentatively, D is TRBD1 (6 bases). The source of this sequence is a female donor with early-stage non-small cell lung cancer. CDR3 sequence reads: CASSLQPGAAKNIQYF. The CDR3 nucleotides are TGCGCCAGCAGCTTGCAGCCAGGGGCGGCCAAAAACATTCAGTACTTC.